Each of the 25 T cell receptor beta chains below was sequenced from the same sample in a study of yellow fever vaccine responses in identical twins. TCRdb analysed the RT-PCR reads with MiXCR anew, one entry per CDR3 protein. The data show over 800 distinct CDR3 sequences, with approximately 90% seen just once and roughly 2.9% held by the top ten. Sequenced here: T cells from blood (PBMCs), unsorted or a sorted subset (not recorded which), sampled before or after yellow fever vaccination (not recorded which). Receptor source: a woman aged 18-29 years who received the yellow fever vaccine.

The V and J genes are TRBV6-2 or TRBV6-3 and TRBJ1-1, with D unresolved. Trimming cost V 3 bases and J 1 base, with 9 bases left between them. CDR3 length equals 14 residues. Germline CDR1 MNHEY, CDR2 SVGEGT. The CDR3 nucleotides are TGTGCCAGCAGTTATCTTGCCACGAACACTGAAGCTTTCTTT. Protein product: CASSYLATNTEAFF.

This chain uses TRBV11-1 with TRBJ2-2; D may be TRBD2 (6 bases). The CDR3 covers 17 residues. Between the trimmed V and J ends, which lost 10 bases and 5 bases, there was a span of 26 bases. The germline gives CDR1 SGHAT, CDR2 FQDESV (reference sequence). The CDR3 DNA follows: TGTGCCAACTGTGCGGGAACGAGGGACTTTTTAACCGGGGAGCTGTTTTTT. The encoded protein is CANCAGTRDFLTGELFF.

V gene TRBV18 combines with J gene TRBJ1-2; 9 bases are a match to TRBD1. J was trimmed by 5 bases and V by 3 bases; bases with no gene match: 4. The germline V gene has CDR1 KGHSH and CDR2 LQKENI. The CDR3 runs 14 residues. DNA for the CDR3: TGTGCCAGCTCACCCCTTGGACAGGGGTATGGCTACACCTTC. Amino acids: CASSPLGQGYGYTF.

The rearrangement joins TRBV28 to TRBJ2-5; D gene uncertain. From germline, CDR1 is MDHEN and CDR2 SYDVKM. This CDR3 has 12 residues. V was shortened by 8 bases and J by 1 base, with 8 bases between the two germline ends. The CDR3 region has the DNA TGTGCCAGCTCGGGTTCCCAAGAGACCCAGTACTTC. This codes for CASSGSQETQYF.

The chain employs TRBV12-3 or TRBV12-4 and TRBJ1-2, with 10 bases identical to TRBD1. The CDR3 contains 15 residues. V lost 8 bases to trimming and J lost 7 bases; unmatched junction nucleotides: 13. The chain's CDR3 is CASARPTGGSFGYTF. The CDR3 DNA is TGTGCCAGCGCAAGACCGACAGGGGGCTCTTTTGGCTACACCTTC.

CDR3 protein: CASSSQLSRSSYNEQFF. CDR3 DNA: TGTGCCAGCAGCTCCCAACTGTCTAGGAGCTCCTACAATGAGCAGTTCTTC. The chain joins TRBV11-1 to TRBJ2-1, with no clear D. CDR1 and CDR2 from the germline V gene are SGHAT and FQDESV (reference sequence). This CDR3 has 17 residues. V lost 4 bases and J 0 bases, leaving 16 bases between the germline ends.

The genes are TRBV11-2 and TRBJ2-3, with 14 positions matching TRBD2. The V gene's germline CDR1 is SGHAT and CDR2 FQNNGV. V shed 5 bases, J shed 5 bases, and the junction held 6 bases outside the gene matches. This CDR3 spans 16 amino acids. CDR3 nucleotide sequence: TGTGCCAGCAGCCGACTAGCGGGAGGGCCGAAAGATACGCAGTATTTT. Protein: CASSRLAGGPKDTQYF.

This chain joins TRBV18 and TRBJ1-6, with D possibly TRBD1 on 5 matching bases. The CDR3 runs 15 residues. The germline CDR1 and CDR2 sequences are KGHSH and LQKENI. Trimming shortened V by 3 bases and J by 7 bases, and 13 bases separated the two germline ends. This chain's CDR3 is CASSPYSGDNSPLHF. The CDR3 nucleotides are TGTGCCAGCTCACCGTATTCGGGGGACAATTCACCCCTCCACTTT.

The chain has TRBV11-3 and TRBJ2-3; D might be TRBD1 (5 bases). This CDR3 has 14 amino acids. Per the germline V gene, CDR1 is SGHNT and CDR2 is YENEEA. Trimming left V 4 bases short and J 0 bases short, with 8 bases between. Here the CDR3 DNA reads TGTGCCAGCAGCTCGACAGAGAGCACAGATACGCAGTATTTT. This gives the protein CASSSTESTDTQYF.

The chain employs TRBV2 and TRBJ2-5; the D call may be TRBD1 or TRBD2 (5 bases each). In germline, CDR1 is SNHLY, CDR2 FYNNEI. The CDR3 runs 14 residues. V was clipped by 4 bases and J by 0 bases, with 9 bases between them. The CDR3 protein is CASSGGTYQETQYF. The CDR3 nucleotides read TGTGCCAGCAGTGGAGGGACCTACCAAGAGACCCAGTACTTC.

V and J are TRBV15 and TRBJ2-7; 7 bases match TRBD1. Unmatched junction bases numbered 5, after V lost 1 base and J lost 2 bases. In germline, CDR1 is LNHNV, CDR2 YYDKDF (reference sequence). This CDR3 is 15 amino acids long. The CDR3 sequence is CATSRGRQGPYEQYF. The DNA of the CDR3 is TGTGCCACCAGCAGAGGCCGACAGGGACCCTACGAGCAGTACTTC. Filled out from reference TRBV15 and TRBJ2-7, the complete variable domain reads DAMVIQNPRYQVTQFGKPVTLSCSQTLNHNVMYWYQQKSSQAPKLLFHYYDKDFNNEADTPDNFQSRRPNTSFCFLDIRSPGLGDTAMYLCATSRGRQGPYEQYFGPGTRLTVT.

This chain links TRBV10-3 with TRBJ1-5; weak D call: TRBD1 (5 bases). Trimming left V 0 bases short and J 1 base short, with 7 bases between. The CDR3 contains 15 residues. Germline values: CDR1 ENHRY, CDR2 SYGVKD. CDR3 DNA: TGTGCCATCAGTGAGTCCGGGGGGAGCAATCAGCCCCAGCATTTT. It yields the protein CAISESGGSNQPQHF.

V usage is TRBV29-1 and J usage is TRBJ1-5; the D gene is possibly TRBD1 (6 bases). This CDR3 is 13 amino acids long. V lost 2 bases, J lost 7 bases, and 12 bases lay in between. The V gene's germline CDR1 is SQVTM and CDR2 ANQGSEA. CDR3 amino acids: CSVELGAGQPQHF. CDR3 coding DNA: TGCAGCGTTGAATTGGGGGCGGGCCAGCCCCAGCATTTT.

The gene calls are TRBV12-3 or TRBV12-4 and TRBJ1-1; perhaps TRBD1 as D (5 bases). This CDR3 spans 13 amino acids. The V and J ends lost 5 bases and 7 bases respectively, with 14 bases between them. The CDR3 protein is CASSTTELSEAFF. As DNA, the CDR3 is TGTGCCAGCAGTACGACAGAATTAAGTGAAGCTTTCTTT.

The J gene is TRBJ2-1, the V gene TRBV15; 9 bases match TRBD1. The junction had 9 bases not matched to a gene; V was cut back by 0 bases and J by 9 bases. The CDR3 runs to 16 residues. Looked up from germline, CDR1 is LNHNV and CDR2 is YYDKDF (reference sequence). The DNA for the CDR3 is TGTGCCACCAGCAGAGACCAACCGGGACAGGGAGGTGAGCAGTTCTTC. This encodes CATSRDQPGQGGEQFF.

The rearrangement uses TRBV5-1 and TRBJ2-7; D uncertain. Germline CDR1 and CDR2: SGHRS and YFSETQ. V lost 4 bases and J lost 4, with 9 bases in between. The CDR3 loop spans 12 amino acids. CDR3 sequence reads: CASSTKSYEQYF. DNA for the CDR3: TGCGCCAGCAGCACAAAAAGTTACGAGCAGTACTTC.

The chain couples TRBV4-1 to TRBJ2-7; unclear D gene. The V and J ends lost 1 base and 7 bases respectively, with 11 bases between them. The germline V gene encodes CDR1 MGHRA and CDR2 YSYEKL. The CDR3 is 13 residues long. The CDR3, as DNA: TGCGCCAGCAGCCAAGCATCCCTCCGGGAGCAGTACTTC. This encodes CASSQASLREQYF.

The V gene is TRBV4-3, the J gene TRBJ2-1, with 10 positions matching TRBD2. V dropped 1 base and J dropped 8; count of bases not matched to a gene: 2. The germline gives CDR1 LGHNA, CDR2 YSLEER. The CDR3 runs 14 residues. CDR3 coding DNA: TGCGCCAGCAGCCAAGGGCTAGCGGGAGATGAGCAGTTCTTC. It codes for CASSQGLAGDEQFF.

The V gene is TRBV29-1, the J gene TRBJ2-1, with D perhaps given as TRBD1 or TRBD2 (6 bases each). Trimming shortened V by 6 bases and J by 6 bases, and 15 bases separated the two germline ends. Germline V gene lookup returns CDR1 SQVTM and CDR2 ANQGSEA. The CDR3 has 13 residues. Written as DNA, the CDR3 is TGCAGCGTCAAAGGGGGGAGTGGCAATGAGCAGTTCTTC. Translating it yields CSVKGGSGNEQFF.

The chain has TRBV30 and TRBJ1-6; D might be TRBD1 (5 bases). V lost 5 bases, J lost 10 bases, and 15 bases lay in between. The CDR3 has 13 residues. The germline V gene encodes CDR1 GTSNPN and CDR2 SVGIG (reference sequence). CDR3 in DNA: TGTGCCTGGGGCAATGGGGGAAGATCACCCCTCCACTTT. Translating gives CAWGNGGRSPLHF.

This clonotype appeared a single time. This rearrangement joins TRBV7-6 to TRBJ2-1, with TRBD1 identical over 7 bases. The CDR3 sequence is 17 residues long. In germline, CDR1 is SGHVS, CDR2 FNYEAQ. Unmatched junction bases numbered 14, after V lost 5 bases and J lost 4 bases. CDR3 sequence: CASSKAAGGAWYNEQFF. CDR3 in DNA: TGTGCCAGCAGCAAGGCGGCAGGGGGAGCTTGGTACAATGAGCAGTTCTTC.

This chain links TRBV7-9 with TRBJ2-2, with D hard to call. Germline CDR1 is SEHNR and CDR2 is FQNEAQ (reference sequence). The germline V and J ends were trimmed by 0 bases and 1 base, with 3 bases remaining between them. CDR3 size: 14 residues. In DNA form, the CDR3 reads TGTGCCAGCAGCTTAGCTGGGAACACCGGGGAGCTGTTTTTT. Translating gives CASSLAGNTGELFF.

The chain is built from TRBV24-1 and TRBJ2-1, with TRBD2 identical over 8 bases. This CDR3 has 17 residues. V lost 2 bases and J lost 6; bases outside the gene matches: 11. Germline CDR1 and CDR2: KGHDR and SFDVKD. The DNA for the CDR3 is TGTGCCACCAGTGATTCGGGGGGGAGGTCAGGAGTCAATGAGCAGTTCTTC. As protein: CATSDSGGRSGVNEQFF.

The rearrangement links TRBV6-2 or TRBV6-3 to TRBJ2-7; weak D call: TRBD2 (5 bases). The CDR3 spans 14 residues. Germline V gene lookup returns CDR1 MNHEY and CDR2 SVGEGT. Deletions cut 2 bases from V and 5 bases from J, with 13 bases between. CDR3 loop: CASSYEGSKHEQYF. The CDR3 bases are TGTGCCAGCAGTTACGAGGGTTCGAAGCACGAGCAGTACTTC.

This chain links TRBV29-1 with TRBJ2-7, with TRBD1 identical over 7 bases. The CDR3 is made up of 12 amino acids. V dropped 6 bases and J dropped 4; count of bases not matched to a gene: 6. The germline gives CDR1 SQVTM, CDR2 ANQGSEA. This CDR3 reads CSVRDSPYEQYF. CDR3 nucleotides: TGCAGCGTCAGGGACAGCCCTTACGAGCAGTACTTC.